This T cell receptor beta chain stems from a study of blood T cell repertoires in COVID-19. Study in general: Spain, Italy and the United States supplied samples that represented acute and convalescent COVID-19. The cDNA or gDNA used as material had been derived from T cells, B-cell-depleted T cells, or PBMCs.

Clones were sequenced by immunoSEQ multiplex PCR, and TCRdb holds only the in-frame ones, with some missing. This sample has about 240,000 clones; approximately 80% occur once, and the top ten carry roughly a tenth. V gave up 7 bases and J gave up 1 base; unmatched junction bases: 6. The CDR3 has 15 amino acids. CDR1 SNHLY and CDR2 FYNNEI come from the germline V gene. The sample holds many counts of this clone. The rearrangement uses TRBV2 and TRBJ2-2, with 7 bases lining up with TRBD1. Sequences were obtained from peripheral blood. The receptor was derived from a woman aged 80 or over with acute or convalescent COVID-19. The CDR3 bases are TGTGCCAGCAAACCACAGGGGCAGAACACCGGGGAGCTGTTTTTT. It yields the protein CASKPQGQNTGELFF.